This T cell receptor beta chain was recorded in a study of PD-1 blockade in classical Hodgkin lymphoma. Study results and limitations: Newly diagnosed patients were reported to exhibit reduced baseline TCR diversity relative to healthy donors.

Germline V gene data show CDR1 as SGHTA and CDR2 as FQGNSA. This CDR3 has 15 residues. V dropped 2 bases and J dropped 4; count of bases not matched to a gene: 6. For this clone: What it binds is not known.

Documented time point: newly diagnosed, previously untreated cHL patient sample. Newly diagnosed classical Hodgkin lymphoma PBMCs, still untreated, provided the comparison samples. The data were produced by immunoSEQ multiplex PCR, yet TCRdb's version contains in-frame clones alone and is incomplete. This repertoire shows some 70,000 clones, approximately 93% found once; its top ten account for 2.6%. Input material: peripheral blood mononuclear cells (PBMCs). The chain has TRBV7-2 and TRBJ2-5, with 8 bases matching TRBD1. The source is a human donor with classical Hodgkin lymphoma. CDR3: CASSLSLGQGETQYF. In DNA form, the CDR3 reads TGTGCCAGCAGCTTAAGCCTCGGACAGGGAGAGACCCAGTACTTC.